The 20 T cell receptor beta chains in this list originate from one sample, sequenced in a study of blood T cell repertoires in COVID-19. Clones were sequenced by immunoSEQ multiplex PCR, and TCRdb holds only the in-frame ones, with some missing. The repertoire holds under 40,000 clones, with approximately 91% as singletons. Sequences were obtained from peripheral blood. The origin of the receptors is a woman aged 80 or over with active or convalescent COVID-19.

The genes are TRBV5-4 and TRBJ1-2; the match to TRBD1 covers 7 bases. Trimming removed 2 bases from V and 4 bases from J; junction bases left unmatched: 2. Germline CDR1 and CDR2: SGHNT and YYREEE (reference sequence). This CDR3 comprises 13 residues. CDR3 loop: CASSLGGTYGYTF. In DNA form, the CDR3 reads TGTGCCAGCAGCTTAGGGGGCACCTATGGCTACACCTTC.

The CDR3 nucleotides are TGTGCCTGGAGTGTATTAAGGGCGAGGGCAAGGACTGAAGCTTTCTTT. This encodes CAWSVLRARARTEAFF. This chain links TRBV30 with TRBJ1-1, with no clear D. Germline V gene lookup returns CDR1 GTSNPN and CDR2 SVGIG (reference sequence). The CDR3 spans 16 residues. V lost 0 bases and J lost 5, with 19 bases in between. The full variable domain, completed using reference TRBV30 and TRBJ1-1, is SQTIHQWPATLVQPVGSPLSLECTVEGTSNPNLYWYRQAAGRGLQLLFYSVGIGQISSEVPQNLSASRPQDRQFILSSKKLLLSDSGFYLCAWSVLRARARTEAFFGQGTRLTVV.

The chain has TRBV6-5 and TRBJ2-3, with TRBD2 matching 11 bases. Germline V lookup: CDR1 MNHEY, CDR2 SVGAGI. The CDR3 runs to 15 residues. The J segment lost 1 base and the V segment lost 6 bases, leaving 3 bases of the junction unmatched. The CDR3 sequence: CASRPGLAGTDTQYF. CDR3 nucleotides: TGTGCCAGCAGACCGGGACTAGCGGGCACAGATACGCAGTATTTT.

The chain has TRBV6-1 and TRBJ1-1; D is perhaps TRBD1 (6 bases). Looked up from germline, CDR1 is MNHNS and CDR2 is SASEGT. This CDR3 contains 17 residues. V was pared by 1 base and J by 1 base, with 16 bases between. CDR3 sequence reads: CASSEVRRRGQNTEAFF. The CDR3 DNA reads TGTGCCAGCAGTGAAGTTCGCCGACGGGGACAGAACACTGAAGCTTTCTTT.

This rearrangement joins TRBV19 to TRBJ1-3; 7 bases are a match to TRBD1. This CDR3 is built from 15 residues. Looked up from germline, CDR1 is LNHDA and CDR2 is SQIVND (reference sequence). Unmatched junction bases numbered 8, after V lost 5 bases and J lost 4 bases. The CDR3 DNA reads TGTGCCAGTAGTGCACGACAGGGAGCCGGAAACACCATATATTTT. Translated, it gives CASSARQGAGNTIYF. The full variable domain, its missing parts supplied by reference TRBV19 and TRBJ1-3, is DGGITQSPKYLFRKEGQNVTLSCEQNLNHDAMYWYRQDPGQGLRLIYYSQIVNDFQKGDIAEGYSVSREKKESFPLTVTSAQKNPTAFYLCASSARQGAGNTIYFGEGSWLTVV.

CDR3 loop: CASSQETSGGPTGELFF. Written as DNA, the CDR3 is TGTGCCAGCAGCCAAGAGACTAGCGGGGGGCCCACCGGGGAGCTGTTTTTT. The V and J genes are TRBV4-2 and TRBJ2-2, with TRBD2 matching over 13 bases. With 0 bases clipped from V and 4 bases from J, the junction kept 2 bases outside the gene matches. Germline V gene data show CDR1 as LGHNA and CDR2 as YNFKEQ. This CDR3 spans 17 amino acids.

The chain couples TRBV21-1 to TRBJ1-1. TRBV21-1 is a pseudogene segment. The CDR3 runs 9 residues. CDR3 nucleotides: TGTGCCCCGCGTACTGAAGCTTTCTTT. Amino acids: CAPRTEAFF.

The chain is built from TRBV9 and TRBJ1-1; tentatively, D is TRBD1 (6 bases). The germline CDR1 and CDR2 sequences are SGDLS and YYNGEE. The CDR3 covers 15 residues. The ends were cut back, 4 bases at V and 4 bases at J, with 17 bases in the middle. CDR3 residues: CASSSLTGGGTEAFF. The CDR3 bases are TGTGCCAGCAGCTCCCTGACAGGAGGCGGCACTGAAGCTTTCTTT.

The rearrangement links TRBV4-1 to TRBJ1-2, with D possibly matching TRBD1 (5 bases). Trimming cost V 0 bases and J 8 bases, with 19 bases left between them. CDR1 MGHRA and CDR2 YSYEKL come from the germline V gene. The length of the CDR3 is 16 residues. In nucleotides, the CDR3 is TGCGCCAGCAGCCAAGATAGGGGTCACCAGAAGGGGGGCTACACCTTC. Protein: CASSQDRGHQKGGYTF.

The J gene is TRBJ1-3, the V gene TRBV6-5; D is uncertain. Germline V gives CDR1 MNHEY, CDR2 SVGAGI. The V end was cut by 9 bases, the J end by 4 bases, with 13 bases between. CDR3 size: 13 residues. CDR3 DNA: TGTGCCAGTACACGAGGGTCAGGAAACACCATATATTTT. Protein product: CASTRGSGNTIYF.

This CDR3 reads CASTLSPRGSGSYNSPLHF. DNA for the CDR3: TGTGCCAGCACCCTTTCTCCCCGGGGGTCTGGCTCCTATAATTCACCCCTCCACTTT. V is TRBV27 and J is TRBJ1-6; the D gene is possibly TRBD1 (5 bases). The V end lost 7 bases, the J end lost 0 bases, and 22 bases lay between the germline ends. Germline V gene sequence: CDR1 MNHEY, CDR2 SMNVEV (reference sequence). This CDR3 contains 19 residues.

The CDR3 spells CASSEYRETQETQYF. In DNA, the CDR3 is TGTGCCAGCAGTGAATACAGGGAAACCCAAGAGACCCAGTACTTC. The chain uses TRBV2 and TRBJ2-5; D is possibly TRBD1 (6 bases). The CDR3 covers 15 residues. Trimming removed 2 bases from V and 1 base from J, with 11 bases in between. Germline CDR1 is SNHLY and CDR2 is FYNNEI.

The chain is built from TRBV4-2 and TRBJ1-3, with TRBD1 matching 8 bases. With V trimmed by 2 bases and J by 0 bases, 6 bases remained unmatched. Germline lookup yields CDR1 LGHNA and CDR2 YNFKEQ. CDR3 length equals 17 residues. The CDR3 DNA reads as TGTGCCAGCAGCCAATCGGGGGACAGGTTCTCTGGAAACACCATATATTTT. Translation: CASSQSGDRFSGNTIYF.

The chain joins TRBV12-3 or TRBV12-4 to TRBJ2-3; D perhaps matches TRBD1 (7 bases). The V and J ends lost 1 base and 14 bases respectively, with 13 bases between them. The CDR3 loop spans 12 amino acids. Written as DNA, the CDR3 is TGTGCCAGCAGTTTAGGACAGGGAGGATCGTATTTT. Translated: CASSLGQGGSYF.

This chain joins TRBV5-1 and TRBJ1-4; unclear D gene. The CDR3 has 16 amino acids. From germline, CDR1 is SGHRS and CDR2 YFSETQ. Trimming took off 4 bases at V and 0 bases at J, with 13 bases between the two ends. CDR3 in amino acids: CASSPNMGATNEKLFF. CDR3 DNA: TGCGCCAGCAGCCCCAACATGGGAGCAACTAATGAAAAACTGTTTTTT.

The chain has TRBV7-9 and TRBJ1-2, with 9 bases fitting TRBD1. V dropped 5 bases and J dropped 8; count of bases not matched to a gene: 12. The CDR3 sequence is 15 residues long. From germline, CDR1 is SEHNR and CDR2 FQNEAQ (reference sequence). The CDR3 nucleotides are TGTGCCAGCAGCCTCGGACAGGGGTCATATGAAGGCTACACCTTC. The encoded protein is CASSLGQGSYEGYTF.

The chain carries TRBV28 and TRBJ2-3, with D possibly TRBD1 on 5 matching bases. Germline V CDR1 and CDR2: MDHEN, SYDVKM. The CDR3 consists of 13 residues. V lost 2 bases, J lost 3 bases, and 6 bases lay in between. The CDR3 is CASSLQGTDTQYF. Written as DNA, the CDR3 is TGTGCCAGCAGTTTACAGGGAACAGATACGCAGTATTTT.

This rearrangement joins TRBV23-1 to TRBJ1-5; tentatively, D is TRBD1 (5 bases). Being an ORF, TRBV23-1 has a function that is uncertain. Trimming shortened V by 4 bases and J by 9 bases, and 16 bases separated the two germline ends. This CDR3 region has 14 residues. CDR3 sequence (DNA): TGCGCCAGCAGTCGATCGTCCAGGGATCGGCCCCAGCATTTT. It encodes CASSRSSRDRPQHF.

This rearrangement joins TRBV5-1 to TRBJ2-7; the match to TRBD2 covers 7 bases. V gave up 2 bases and J gave up 5 bases; unmatched junction bases: 10. The CDR3 is made up of 15 amino acids. Germline CDR1 SGHRS, CDR2 YFSETQ. CDR3: CASSFSGQVGHEQYF. The CDR3 nucleotides read TGCGCCAGCAGCTTTAGCGGGCAGGTGGGCCACGAGCAGTACTTC.

This chain joins TRBV28 and TRBJ1-2; the D is unclear. Trimming removed 2 bases from V and 13 bases from J, with 17 bases in between. Looked up from germline, CDR1 is MDHEN and CDR2 is SYDVKM. The CDR3 is 13 residues long. CDR3 nucleotides: TGTGCCAGCAGTTTACCCCCCATCTACGATGGCACCTTC. It yields the protein CASSLPPIYDGTF.